The clone carrying this T cell receptor beta chain was counted only a few times. No antigen is known for it. These data come from a study of spatial heterogeneity in lung cancer. Study-level background: More beta-chain than alpha-chain sequences were consistently detected. Study-level points and caveats: As ubiquitous and regional nonsynonymous mutations varied, counts of ubiquitous and regional expanded TCRs tracked them, respectively. How many expanded intratumoral alpha and beta TCRs were present tracked the tumor mutation count, which was a count of nonsynonymous mutations.

Time point described: sample taken at primary tumor resection. Samples came from approximately 65 TRACERx patients with untreated early-stage lung cancer. No cell sorting; template was whole RNA from tumor, lung tissue or PBMC. TCRdb re-analysed the 5' RACE reads in MiXCR, keeping a single row per CDR3 protein. The sample lists some 15,000 distinct CDR3 sequences; under 8% were seen once. This CDR3 is built from 17 residues. The V and J ends lost 5 bases and 3 bases, in that order; junction bases with no gene match: 7. From germline, CDR1 is SGHVS and CDR2 FQNEAQ. The sequencing here drew on lung tumor tissue, taken at surgery. The sequence was obtained from a male donor with early-stage non-small cell lung cancer. The chain uses TRBV7-8 and TRBJ2-3, with 14 bases identical to TRBD2. CDR3 sequence reads: CASSPGTSGGLTDTQYF. CDR3 DNA: TGTGCCAGCAGCCCAGGGACTAGCGGGGGACTAACAGATACGCAGTATTTT.